This T cell receptor (beta chain) stems from a study of blood T cell repertoires in COVID-19. At the level of the study: The United States, Italy and Spain provided the acute and convalescent COVID-19 samples. From T cells, B-cell-depleted T cells, or PBMCs came the material, which was cDNA or gDNA.

Source study methods: Amplification of reference gene primers provided the estimated nucleated cell counts. Libraries were prepared by immunoSEQ multiplex PCR; TCRdb keeps only in-frame clonotypes and omits some of them. For V, J and clone size, that table is used; D and trimming come from the DNA. Seen here are roughly 160,000 clones, more than 65% observed once, and the top ten hold approximately 10%. This clone has only one observation. The clonotype was recovered from an elderly woman with active or convalescent COVID-19. Specimen: peripheral blood.

CDR3 coding DNA: TGTGCCAGCTCCGAGGTCGGTCGGCTGAACACTGAAGCTTTCTTT. Translated, it gives CASSEVGRLNTEAFF. V is TRBV18 and J is TRBJ1-1; D is unclear. V lost 6 bases to trimming and J lost 0 bases, with 14 bases between them. This CDR3 spans 15 amino acids. The germline V gene has CDR1 KGHSH and CDR2 LQKENI. Drawing the rest from reference TRBV18 and TRBJ1-1, the complete variable domain is NAGVMQNPRHLVRRRGQEARLRCSPMKGHSHVYWYRQLPEEGLKFMVYLQKENIIDESGMPKERFSAEFPKEGPSILRIQQVVRGDSAAYFCASSEVGRLNTEAFFGQGTRLTVV.